This TCR beta chain was captured by sequencing in a study of shared clonotypes between healthy human individuals. From germline, CDR1 is SNHLY and CDR2 FYNNEI. The J segment lost 0 bases and the V segment lost 4 bases, leaving 1 base of the junction unmatched. There are 15 residues in the CDR3. To note about this clone: Antigen specificity is unknown.

Sorted-subset replicate PCRs used about 0.2 ug DNA, about 30,000 T cell genomes. TCRdb's table, derived via immunoSEQ multiplex PCR, lists solely in-frame clones and lacks some. The data show over a million clones, about 80% seen once. Notes on the study in general: The naive CD4 repertoires of a few donors were compared, and roughly 5% of clonotypes were shared. Clonotypes which were not shared had lower generation probabilities than clonotypes that all four donors shared.

The donor population consisted of healthy HIV-negative adults with no recent acute infections or vaccinations. The source material was memory CD4+ T cells from PBMCs. Documented subset: CD45RA-negative fraction. The genes are TRBV2 and TRBJ1-3, with 9 positions matching TRBD1. This sequence was found in a man aged 18 to 30 in good health. Some clones in this sample may be carry-over from other donors' samples. CDR3 protein: CASSGDRVSGNTIYF. CDR3 DNA: TGTGCCAGCAGTGGGGACAGGGTCTCTGGAAACACCATATATTTT.